These 31 T cell receptor beta chains were all obtained from the same sample, sequenced in a study of cytomegalovirus exposure and HLA in healthy donors. Both 60 Vbeta primers and 13 Jbeta primers went into the PCR. The repertoire was sequenced with immunoSEQ multiplex PCR; TCRdb's copy has only in-frame clones and lacks some. Of roughly 70,000 clones in the sample, over 75% are singletons; the top ten hold around 10%. Input material: PBMCs. The receptors derive from a young woman in good health and CMV-seropositive.

This rearrangement joins TRBV28 to TRBJ1-2, with TRBD1 matching 7 bases. This CDR3 spans 14 amino acids. Germline assignment: CDR1 MDHEN and CDR2 SYDVKM. J lost 2 bases, V lost 7 bases, and 7 bases had no gene match. The CDR3 loop is CASTSSGQNYGYTF. CDR3 sequence (DNA): TGTGCCAGCACCTCATCGGGACAGAACTATGGCTACACCTTC.

J is TRBJ1-2 and V is TRBV19; 8 bases are shared with TRBD1. The ends lost 4 bases at V and 5 bases at J; junction bases unmatched: 9. In germline, CDR1 is LNHDA, CDR2 SQIVND (reference sequence). The CDR3 is made up of 15 amino acids. The CDR3 region is CASSKGTGWGYGYTF. The CDR3, as DNA: TGTGCCAGTAGTAAAGGGACAGGCTGGGGGTATGGCTACACCTTC.

The chain is built from TRBV27 and TRBJ2-3, with D unresolved. Trimming took off 2 bases at V and 1 base at J, with 10 bases between the two ends. Germline loops: CDR1 MNHEY, CDR2 SMNVEV (reference sequence). This CDR3 has 15 residues. The CDR3 loop reads CASSLIGRGTDTQYF. CDR3 DNA sequence: TGTGCCAGCAGTTTAATTGGTCGGGGCACAGATACGCAGTATTTT.

V usage is TRBV2 and J usage is TRBJ2-3, with D perhaps matching TRBD2 (6 bases). CDR1 and CDR2 (germline): SNHLY, FYNNEI. The CDR3 is made up of 12 amino acids. V lost 6 bases to trimming and J lost 6 bases, with 10 bases between them. The CDR3, as DNA: TGTGCCAGCAGCTCGGGGGATGATACGCAGTATTTT. Its protein product is CASSSGDDTQYF.

This clone appeared once. V gene TRBV2 combines with J gene TRBJ2-7; 7 nucleotides line up with TRBD2. Trimming took 7 bases from V and 6 from J; bases not matched to a gene: 12. In germline, CDR1 is SNHLY, CDR2 FYNNEI. The CDR3 contains 14 residues. The chain's CDR3 is CASIEGGSRGEQYF. CDR3 nucleotides: TGTGCCAGCATTGAGGGCGGGAGCCGGGGCGAGCAGTACTTC.

V gene TRBV29-1 combines with J gene TRBJ2-1, with 7 bases lining up with TRBD2. This CDR3 has 20 residues. Germline V CDR1 and CDR2: SQVTM, ANQGSEA. V shed 4 bases and J 4 bases; nucleotides not matched to a gene: 25. The CDR3 loop is CSVVVVGLGLTPSWYNEQFF. DNA for the CDR3: TGCAGCGTTGTTGTCGTCGGACTAGGTTTAACCCCGTCGTGGTACAATGAGCAGTTCTTC.

This clone was found a few times. J is TRBJ2-2 and V is TRBV19; 8 bases agree with TRBD2. Germline CDR1 is LNHDA and CDR2 is SQIVND (reference sequence). This CDR3 is built from 17 residues. The ends lost 3 bases at V and 5 bases at J; junction bases unmatched: 11. This chain's CDR3 is CASSISGRAGGTGELFF. CDR3 in DNA: TGTGCCAGTAGTATTTCTGGCCGGGCGGGAGGTACCGGGGAGCTGTTTTTT.

The gene calls are TRBV19 and TRBJ1-3; TRBD1 agrees at 7 bases. The CDR3 runs 14 residues. Looked up from germline, CDR1 is LNHDA and CDR2 is SQIVND (reference sequence). The V segment lost 7 bases and the J segment 0 bases; nucleotides outside the gene matches: 3. The CDR3: CASTGQASGNTIYF. The CDR3 DNA reads as TGTGCCAGTACAGGACAGGCCTCTGGAAACACCATATATTTT.

The chain employs TRBV19 and TRBJ2-7; 7 positions match TRBD1. The J segment lost 2 bases and the V segment lost 5 bases, leaving 3 bases of the junction unmatched. This CDR3 contains 13 residues. Germline V lookup: CDR1 LNHDA, CDR2 SQIVND (reference sequence). DNA of the CDR3: TGTGCCAGTAGTCCCGGGACAGCCTACGAGCAGTACTTC. Amino acid sequence: CASSPGTAYEQYF.

The genes are TRBV2 and TRBJ2-3, with 7 bases identical to TRBD2. V shed 6 bases and J 1 base; nucleotides not matched to a gene: 4. The CDR3 spans 14 residues. CDR1 is SNHLY and CDR2 is FYNNEI in the germline V gene. The CDR3 coding sequence is TGTGCCAGCAGGCTAGCGGTAGGCACAGATACGCAGTATTTT. Encoded protein: CASRLAVGTDTQYF.

The CDR3 sequence is CASSLDDRDYEQYF. In nucleotides, the CDR3 is TGTGCCAGCAGCTTAGATGACCGGGATTACGAGCAGTACTTC. The rearrangement uses TRBV11-2 and TRBJ2-7, with a tentative D call TRBD2 (5 bases). The V end was cut by 0 bases, the J end by 4 bases, with 10 bases between. This CDR3 comprises 14 residues. Germline V gene sequence: CDR1 SGHAT, CDR2 FQNNGV. Filled out from reference TRBV11-2 and TRBJ2-7, the complete variable domain reads EAGVAQSPRYKIIEKRQSVAFWCNPISGHATLYWYQQILGQGPKLLIQFQNNGVVDDSQLPKDRFSAERLKGVDSTLKIQPAKLEDSAVYLCASSLDDRDYEQYFGPGTRLTVT.

The chain recombines TRBV19 with TRBJ1-1, with D unresolved. The V gene lost 6 bases and the J gene lost 6 bases, with 20 bases spanning the gap. The CDR3 runs to 15 residues. Looked up from germline, CDR1 is LNHDA and CDR2 is SQIVND (reference sequence). In DNA, the CDR3 is TGTGCCAGTAGAGAGGGCGGCAGTACGTACGCTGAAGCTTTCTTT. It specifies CASREGGSTYAEAFF.

This clone was recorded only once. This rearrangement joins TRBV6-1 to TRBJ1-2; D possibly corresponds to TRBD1 (6 bases). The CDR3 spans 14 residues. The V gene's germline CDR1 is MNHNS and CDR2 SASEGT. V lost 6 bases and J 1 base, leaving 12 bases between the germline ends. The CDR3 DNA is TGTGCCAGCAGGGCCGGGACACATAACTATGGCTACACCTTC. This gives the protein CASRAGTHNYGYTF.

The V and J genes are TRBV30 and TRBJ1-2; D may be TRBD1 (6 bases). This CDR3 contains 16 residues. V lost 0 bases and J 4 bases, leaving 18 bases between the germline ends. Per the germline V gene, CDR1 is GTSNPN and CDR2 is SVGIG (reference sequence). The CDR3 loop reads CAWSVGAFRTLYGYTF. CDR3 bases: TGTGCCTGGAGTGTGGGGGCTTTTAGGACCCTCTATGGCTACACCTTC.

The chain joins TRBV5-8 to TRBJ1-5, with D maybe TRBD1 (6 bases). The CDR3 consists of 15 residues. Germline values: CDR1 SGHTS, CDR2 YDEGEE. V was cut by 2 bases and J by 1 base, with 10 bases left in between. CDR3 sequence reads: CASSLGTQSNQPQHF. The CDR3 nucleotides are TGTGCCAGCAGCTTAGGGACACAGAGCAATCAGCCCCAGCATTTT.

The chain joins TRBV9 to TRBJ2-5, with D unresolved. CDR3 size: 16 residues. CDR1 SGDLS and CDR2 YYNGEE come from the germline V gene. Trimming cost V 0 bases and J 2 bases, with 14 bases left between them. CDR3 protein: CASSVGGVAAQETQYF. Written as DNA, the CDR3 is TGTGCCAGCAGCGTAGGAGGAGTAGCCGCGCAAGAGACCCAGTACTTC.

The rearrangement links TRBV18 to TRBJ1-5; no firm D call. CDR1 KGHSH and CDR2 LQKENI come from the germline V gene. Trimming cost V 2 bases and J 3 bases, with 8 bases left between them. The CDR3 loop spans 14 amino acids. The CDR3 nucleotides are TGTGCCAGCTCACCAATTGCGGACAATCAGCCCCAGCATTTT. Encoded protein: CASSPIADNQPQHF.

The V gene is TRBV10-1, the J gene TRBJ2-1, with D possibly being TRBD2 (7 bases). Per germline, CDR1 WNHNN and CDR2 SYGVQD (reference sequence). The CDR3 covers 17 residues. The V and J ends lost 6 bases and 7 bases respectively, with 25 bases between them. The DNA for the CDR3 is TGCGCCAGCAGCTCCGGGGCCGGGGGGCGGGAGTTAAATGAGCAGTTCTTC. The encoded protein is CASSSGAGGRELNEQFF.

The J gene is TRBJ2-1, the V gene TRBV5-1, with 9 positions matching TRBD1. CDR1 is SGHRS and CDR2 is YFSETQ in the germline V gene. The CDR3 extends over 17 amino acids. The trim removed 0 bases at V and 8 bases at J, leaving 12 bases unmatched. The CDR3 region is CASSLAAYGTGSDEQFF. DNA of the CDR3: TGCGCCAGCAGCTTGGCGGCGTATGGGACAGGGAGCGATGAGCAGTTCTTC.

The V and J genes are TRBV25-1 and TRBJ1-6; unclear D gene. V lost 1 base, J lost 13 bases, and 11 bases lay in between. The CDR3 loop spans 13 amino acids. The germline gives CDR1 MGHDK, CDR2 SYGVNS. CDR3 DNA sequence: TGTGCCAGCAGTGAATTAGAACGTTCCCCCCTCCACTTT. This translates into CASSELERSPLHF. The variable domain in full, completed from reference TRBV25-1 and TRBJ1-6, reads EADIYQTPRYLVIGTGKKITLECSQTMGHDKMYWYQQDPGMELHLIHYSYGVNSTEKGDLSSESTVSRIRTEHFPLTLESARPSHTSQYLCASSELERSPLHFGNGTRLTVT.

This clone was found once. The gene calls are TRBV5-1 and TRBJ1-2; D gene ambiguous. The germline CDR1 and CDR2 sequences are SGHRS and YFSETQ. V lost 0 bases to trimming and J lost 2 bases, with 14 bases between them. The CDR3 length is 16 residues. CDR3 DNA sequence: TGCGCCAGCAGCTTGGTTTCTACAGTTATCAACTATGGCTACACCTTC. Amino acid sequence: CASSLVSTVINYGYTF.

V is TRBV7-8 and J is TRBJ2-7, with TRBD2 matching 12 bases. The CDR3 runs to 14 residues. Germline CDR1 reads SGHVS; CDR2 reads FQNEAQ. V shed 5 bases and J 3 bases; nucleotides not matched to a gene: 2. CDR3 residues: CASSQGLAGYEQYF. In nucleotides, the CDR3 is TGTGCCAGCAGCCAGGGACTAGCGGGCTACGAGCAGTACTTC.

The chain couples TRBV5-1 to TRBJ1-5; 8 nucleotides align to TRBD1. The CDR3 covers 17 residues. Unmatched junction bases numbered 7, after V lost 0 bases and J lost 2 bases. Per germline, CDR1 SGHRS and CDR2 YFSETQ. CDR3 residues: CASSLAPGGEGNQPQHF. CDR3 DNA: TGCGCCAGCAGCTTGGCTCCAGGGGGCGAAGGCAATCAGCCCCAGCATTTT.

This clone was observed once. The rearrangement joins TRBV29-1 to TRBJ2-5; 9 bases are a match to TRBD2. Trimming cost V 4 bases and J 6 bases; bases outside gene matches: 9. The CDR3 runs 14 residues. Germline values: CDR1 SQVTM, CDR2 ANQGSEA. CDR3 DNA sequence: TGCAGCGTTGTTGAGCGGGAGGTTCTCCAGACCCAGTACTTC. It encodes CSVVEREVLQTQYF.

This clone was counted once. Other nucleotide sequences from this sample produce the same CDR3. The rearrangement joins TRBV6-5 to TRBJ2-7, with 7 bases identical to TRBD1. CDR1 and CDR2 from the germline V gene are MNHEY and SVGAGI. This CDR3 has 13 amino acids. V trimming: 4 bases; J trimming: 4 bases; junction bases outside the gene matches: 4. The CDR3 region has the DNA TGTGCCAGCAGTTGGACAGGTGATTACGAGCAGTACTTC. As protein: CASSWTGDYEQYF.

This chain joins TRBV5-6 and TRBJ1-1; TRBD1 aligns across 9 bases. The length of the CDR3 is 17 residues. With 5 bases clipped from V and 1 base from J, the junction kept 12 bases outside the gene matches. CDR1 is SGHDT, CDR2 YYEEEE, per germline. The CDR3 protein is CASSLTGGPMRNTEAFF. As DNA, the CDR3 is TGTGCCAGCAGTCTGACAGGGGGGCCAATGAGGAACACTGAAGCTTTCTTT.

V is TRBV5-1 and J is TRBJ2-7, with D possibly matching TRBD1 (5 bases). The V end was cut by 7 bases, the J end by 3 bases, with 11 bases between. The CDR3 loop spans 12 amino acids. Per germline, CDR1 SGHRS and CDR2 YFSETQ. CDR3 amino acids: CASYRRDYEQYF. The CDR3 bases are TGCGCCAGCTACAGGAGAGACTACGAGCAGTACTTC.

This clone was recorded once. The gene calls are TRBV10-3 and TRBJ2-7, with TRBD2 matching 12 bases. The trim removed 6 bases at V and 1 base at J, leaving 25 bases unmatched. The CDR3 is 22 amino acids. Germline CDR1 and CDR2: ENHRY and SYGVKD. The CDR3 bases are TGTGCCATCAGCGGACCGATGGACGCCCGGACTAGCGGGATCTTTAGTTCCTACGAGCAGTACTTC. It specifies CAISGPMDARTSGIFSSYEQYF.

This sequence joins TRBV11-1 and TRBJ2-7; the D is unclear. V shed 9 bases and J shed 7 bases, with 13 bases lying between them. The CDR3 sequence is 11 residues long. From germline, CDR1 is SGHAT and CDR2 FQDESV (reference sequence). CDR3 region: CASSSVVEQYF. In nucleotides, the CDR3 is TGTGCCAGTAGTTCGGTGGTTGAGCAGTACTTC.

This rearrangement joins TRBV14 to TRBJ1-3, with D maybe TRBD1 (6 bases). The V gene lost 0 bases and the J gene lost 3 bases, with 15 bases spanning the gap. Germline-derived CDR1 and CDR2 are SGHDN and FVKESK. The CDR3 has 17 residues. The CDR3 bases are TGTGCCAGCAGCCAAGAGCGGTCTACAGGGTTTGGAAACACCATATATTTT. Translated, it gives CASSQERSTGFGNTIYF.

The rearrangement links TRBV5-1 to TRBJ2-3, with D possibly matching TRBD2 (6 bases). Germline V CDR1 and CDR2: SGHRS, YFSETQ. The CDR3 extends over 15 amino acids. V was shortened by 4 bases and J by 4 bases, with 16 bases between the two germline ends. The DNA for the CDR3 is TGCGCCAGCAGCATGACTAGAGGCAGGCCAGATACGCAGTATTTT. It specifies CASSMTRGRPDTQYF.